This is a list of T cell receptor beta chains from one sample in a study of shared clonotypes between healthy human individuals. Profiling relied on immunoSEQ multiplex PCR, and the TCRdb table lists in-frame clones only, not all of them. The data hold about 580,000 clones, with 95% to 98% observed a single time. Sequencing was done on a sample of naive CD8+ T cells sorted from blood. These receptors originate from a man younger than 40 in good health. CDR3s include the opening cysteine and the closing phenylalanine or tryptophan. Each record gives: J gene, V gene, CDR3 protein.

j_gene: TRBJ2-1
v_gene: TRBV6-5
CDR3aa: CASSGQGGNEQFF

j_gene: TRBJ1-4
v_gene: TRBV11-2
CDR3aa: CASSHVRQGGKLFF

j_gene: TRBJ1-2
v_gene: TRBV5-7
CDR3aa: CASSLAGDRAAYGYTF

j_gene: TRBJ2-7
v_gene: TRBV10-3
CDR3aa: CAISEPEPGLGDYEQYF

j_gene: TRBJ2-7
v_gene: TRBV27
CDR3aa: CASSLVGLAYEQYF

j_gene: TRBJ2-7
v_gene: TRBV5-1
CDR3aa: CASSFDNYEQYF

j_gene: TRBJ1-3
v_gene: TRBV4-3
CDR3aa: CASSQALANTIYF

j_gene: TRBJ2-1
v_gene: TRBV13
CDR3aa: CASSPYGAGGNEQFF

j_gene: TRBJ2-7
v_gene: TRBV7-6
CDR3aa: CASSSRDRDDEQYF

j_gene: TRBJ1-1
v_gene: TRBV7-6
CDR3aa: CASSLEAGLYMNTEAFF

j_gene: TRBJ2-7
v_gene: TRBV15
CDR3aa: CATSRDLSYEQYF

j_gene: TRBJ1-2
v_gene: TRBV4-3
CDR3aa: CASSQDGGNPFYGYTF

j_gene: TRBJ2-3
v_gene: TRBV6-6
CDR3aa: CASSYNQGTSTDTQYF

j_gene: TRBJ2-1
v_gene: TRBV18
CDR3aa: CASSPELAHNEQFF

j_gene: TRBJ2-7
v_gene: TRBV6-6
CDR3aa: CASSYGRGEQYF

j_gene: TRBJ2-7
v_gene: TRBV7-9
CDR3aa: CASAGDTTYEQYF

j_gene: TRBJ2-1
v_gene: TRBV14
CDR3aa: CASSQDTWPRGGEQFF

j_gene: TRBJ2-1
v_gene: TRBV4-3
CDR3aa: CASSQDISAPQREQFF

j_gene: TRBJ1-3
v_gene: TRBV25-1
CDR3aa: CASSDLLGADSGNTIYF

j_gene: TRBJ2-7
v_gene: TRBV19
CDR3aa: CASSISGTSGTYEQYF

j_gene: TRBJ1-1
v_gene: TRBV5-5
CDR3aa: CASSLAAPFSAGRDTEAFF

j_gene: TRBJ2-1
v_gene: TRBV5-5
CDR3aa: CASSLSGEQFF

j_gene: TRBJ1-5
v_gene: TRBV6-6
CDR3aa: CASSQDRGFNQPQHF

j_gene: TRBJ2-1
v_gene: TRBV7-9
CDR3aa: CASSPGGGREQFF

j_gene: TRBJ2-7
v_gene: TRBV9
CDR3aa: CASSVLSDPFYEQYF

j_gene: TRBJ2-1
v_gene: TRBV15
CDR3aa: CATSRDRGPNSEQFF

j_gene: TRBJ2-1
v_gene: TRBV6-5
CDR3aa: CASSKDRGRNEQFF

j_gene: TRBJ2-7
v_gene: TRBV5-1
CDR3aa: CASSLSPDRGIHEQYF

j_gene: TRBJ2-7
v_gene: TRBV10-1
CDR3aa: CASSESARTGIDGEQYF

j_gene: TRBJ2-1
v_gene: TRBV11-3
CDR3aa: CASSPTSGRSYNEQFF

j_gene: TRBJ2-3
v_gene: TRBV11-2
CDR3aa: CASSLDPDRGGERDTQYF